The next 5 T cell receptor beta chains were all read from a single sample in a study of identical twins. Each CDR3 protein is one row after TCRdb ran MiXCR on the 5' RACE reads. Among hundreds of thousands of distinct CDR3 sequences listed, approximately 6.1% were seen once. Input material: naive T cells sorted from blood. The receptors here all came from a man aged 18 to 30 in good health.

Only a few counts were recorded for this clonotype. The chain employs TRBV12-3 or TRBV12-4 and TRBJ1-1; 7 nucleotides match TRBD1. J was trimmed by 1 base and V by 7 bases; bases with no gene match: 9. The CDR3 consists of 15 residues. This CDR3 is CASNAPGQRNTEAFF. Written as DNA, the CDR3 is TGTGCCAGCAATGCGCCGGGACAGAGGAACACTGAAGCTTTCTTT.

This clonotype was detected ten times or more. The rearrangement uses TRBV7-9 and TRBJ2-7; D is ambiguous. Per germline, CDR1 SEHNR and CDR2 FQNEAQ (reference sequence). V was clipped by 2 bases and J by 4 bases, with 6 bases between them. The CDR3 loop spans 12 amino acids. The CDR3 loop reads CASSLPGYEQYV. In DNA form, the CDR3 reads TGTGCCAGCAGCTTACCCGGGTACGAGCAGTACGTC.

This chain joins TRBV7-8 and TRBJ2-3, with 13 bases matching TRBD2. V shed 5 bases, J shed 2 bases, and the junction held 7 bases outside the gene matches. The CDR3 loop spans 17 amino acids. The V gene's germline CDR1 is SGHVS and CDR2 FQNEAQ. The CDR3 loop is CASSTWTSGSPTDTQYF. In DNA form, the CDR3 reads TGTGCCAGCAGCACCTGGACTAGCGGGAGTCCCACAGATACGCAGTATTTT.

This clonotype was recorded many times. The chain couples TRBV18 to TRBJ2-2; D uncertain. Trimming took off 0 bases at V and 7 bases at J, with 9 bases between the two ends. The germline V gene has CDR1 KGHSH and CDR2 LQKENI. CDR3 length equals 14 residues. Here the CDR3 reads CASSPPESIGELFF. DNA for the CDR3: TGTGCCAGCTCACCACCGGAATCTATCGGGGAGCTGTTTTTT.

In its sample, this clonotype was seen many times. The chain joins TRBV15 to TRBJ1-1, with D hard to call. CDR1 and CDR2 from the germline V gene are LNHNV and YYDKDF (reference sequence). The CDR3 is made up of 11 amino acids. V was shortened by 3 bases and J by 8 bases, with 7 bases between the two germline ends. Written as DNA, the CDR3 is TGTGCCACCAGCAGTGGTCCCGAAGCTTTCTTT. Translation: CATSSGPEAFF.